The clone carrying this TCR beta chain was found a few times. Generated by immunoSEQ multiplex PCR, the TCRdb table keeps only in-frame clones and is missing some. The sample carries some 680,000 clones, around four fifths recorded once. These data are taken from a study of shared clonotypes between healthy human individuals. Trimming removed 1 base at V and 6 bases at J, with 18 bases between. This CDR3 region has 17 residues. In germline, CDR1 is LNHDA, CDR2 SQIVND (reference sequence). The TCR comes from a woman aged 25 to 39 in good health. The rearrangement joins TRBV19 to TRBJ2-2, with D possibly matching TRBD2 (6 bases). The specimen sequenced was memory CD4+ T cells sorted from blood. Subset denoted: CD45RA-negative fraction. CDR3 sequence: CASSIGWRDSAAGELFF. The CDR3 DNA reads TGTGCCAGTAGTATAGGATGGCGGGATTCTGCCGCCGGGGAGCTGTTTTTT.